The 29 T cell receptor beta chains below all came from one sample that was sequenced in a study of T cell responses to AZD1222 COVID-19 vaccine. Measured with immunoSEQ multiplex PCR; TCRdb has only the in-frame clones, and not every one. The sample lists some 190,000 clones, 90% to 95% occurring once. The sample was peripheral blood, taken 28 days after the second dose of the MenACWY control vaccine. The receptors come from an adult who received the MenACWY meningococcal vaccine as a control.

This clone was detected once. The CDR3 DNA is TGTGCCAGCAGCCCCCAGAGGACGGGGAGCTCTGGGGCCAACGTCCTGACTTTC. Translation gives CASSPQRTGSSGANVLTF. The gene calls are TRBV7-3 and TRBJ2-6; D may be TRBD2 (5 bases). Germline CDR1 reads SGHTA; CDR2 reads FQGTGA. The CDR3 sequence is 18 residues long. V gave up 5 bases and J gave up 0 bases, with 17 bases separating them.

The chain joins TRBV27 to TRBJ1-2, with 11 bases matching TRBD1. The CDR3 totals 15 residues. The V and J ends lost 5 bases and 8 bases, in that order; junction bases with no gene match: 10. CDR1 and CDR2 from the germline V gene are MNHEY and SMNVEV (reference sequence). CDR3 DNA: TGTGCCAGCAGTCCCCGGACAGGGGGCCCCGGAGGCTACACCTTC. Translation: CASSPRTGGPGGYTF.

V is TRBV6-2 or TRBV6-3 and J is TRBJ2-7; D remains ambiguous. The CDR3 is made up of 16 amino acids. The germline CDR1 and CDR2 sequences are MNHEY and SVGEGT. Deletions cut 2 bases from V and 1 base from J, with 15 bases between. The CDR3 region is CASSYTFSHTSYEQYF. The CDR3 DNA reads TGTGCCAGCAGTTACACCTTCTCACACACTTCCTACGAGCAGTACTTC.

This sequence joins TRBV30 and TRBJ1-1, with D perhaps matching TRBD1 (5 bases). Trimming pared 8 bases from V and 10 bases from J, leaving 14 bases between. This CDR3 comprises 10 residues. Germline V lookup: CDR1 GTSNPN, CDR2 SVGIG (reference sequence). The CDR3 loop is CAGETETAFF. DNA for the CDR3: TGTGCCGGAGAGACAGAGACAGCTTTCTTT. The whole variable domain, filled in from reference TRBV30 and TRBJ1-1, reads SQTIHQWPATLVQPVGSPLSLECTVEGTSNPNLYWYRQAAGRGLQLLFYSVGIGQISSEVPQNLSASRPQDRQFILSSKKLLLSDSGFYLCAGETETAFFGQGTRLTVV.

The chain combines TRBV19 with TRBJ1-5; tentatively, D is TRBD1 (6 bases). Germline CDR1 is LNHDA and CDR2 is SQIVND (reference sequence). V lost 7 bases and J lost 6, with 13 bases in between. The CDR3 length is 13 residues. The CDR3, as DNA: TGTGCCAGTATCCAGGGGTCGGGTCAGCCCCAGCATTTT. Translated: CASIQGSGQPQHF.

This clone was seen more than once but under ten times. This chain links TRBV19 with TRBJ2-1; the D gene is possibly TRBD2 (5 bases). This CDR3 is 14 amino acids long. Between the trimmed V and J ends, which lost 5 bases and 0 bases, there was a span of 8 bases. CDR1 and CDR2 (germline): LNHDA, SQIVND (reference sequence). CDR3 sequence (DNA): TGTGCCAGTAGTCTAGGGAGCTCCTACAATGAGCAGTTCTTC. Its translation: CASSLGSSYNEQFF.

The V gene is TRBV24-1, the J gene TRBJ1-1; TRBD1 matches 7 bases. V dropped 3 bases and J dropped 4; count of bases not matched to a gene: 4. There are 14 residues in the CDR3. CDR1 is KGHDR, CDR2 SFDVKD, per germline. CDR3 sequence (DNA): TGTGCCACCAGTGATCCCCAGGGGGGCACTGAAGCTTTCTTT. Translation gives CATSDPQGGTEAFF.

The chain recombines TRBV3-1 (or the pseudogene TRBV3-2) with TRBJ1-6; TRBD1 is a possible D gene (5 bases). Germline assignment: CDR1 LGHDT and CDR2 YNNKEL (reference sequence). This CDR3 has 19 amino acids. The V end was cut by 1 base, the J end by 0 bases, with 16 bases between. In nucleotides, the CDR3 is TGTGCCAGCAGCCAAGGCGCGCGGGGACCAGGCTCCTATAATTCACCCCTCCACTTT. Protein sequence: CASSQGARGPGSYNSPLHF.

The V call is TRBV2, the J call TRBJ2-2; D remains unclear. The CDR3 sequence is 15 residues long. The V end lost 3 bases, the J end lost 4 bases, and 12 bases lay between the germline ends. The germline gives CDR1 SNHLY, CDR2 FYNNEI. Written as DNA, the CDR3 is TGTGCCAGCAGTGATGGCACAGCCCTCACCGGGGAGCTGTTTTTT. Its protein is CASSDGTALTGELFF.

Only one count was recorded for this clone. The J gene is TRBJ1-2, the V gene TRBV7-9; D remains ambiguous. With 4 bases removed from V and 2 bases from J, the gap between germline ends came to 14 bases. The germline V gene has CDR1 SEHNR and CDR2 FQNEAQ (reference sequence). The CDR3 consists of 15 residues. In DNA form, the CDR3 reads TGTGCCAGCAGCTCCGCCTCTTGGTTAAACTATGGCTACACCTTC. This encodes CASSSASWLNYGYTF.

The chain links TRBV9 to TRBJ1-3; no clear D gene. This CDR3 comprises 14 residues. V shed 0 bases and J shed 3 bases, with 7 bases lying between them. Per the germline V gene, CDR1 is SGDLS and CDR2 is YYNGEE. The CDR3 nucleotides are TGTGCCAGCAGCGTAGGTATTATTGGAAACACCATATATTTT. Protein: CASSVGIIGNTIYF.

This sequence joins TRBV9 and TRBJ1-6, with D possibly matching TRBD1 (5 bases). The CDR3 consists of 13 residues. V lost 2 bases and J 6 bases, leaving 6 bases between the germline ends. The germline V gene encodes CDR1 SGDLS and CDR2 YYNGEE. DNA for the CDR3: TGTGCCAGCAGCGTCGGGGGTAATTCACCCCTCCACTTT. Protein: CASSVGGNSPLHF.

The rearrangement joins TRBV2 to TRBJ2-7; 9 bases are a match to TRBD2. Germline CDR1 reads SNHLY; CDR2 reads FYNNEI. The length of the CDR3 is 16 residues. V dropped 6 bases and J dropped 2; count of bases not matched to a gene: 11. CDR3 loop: CASSPGERGAPYEQYF. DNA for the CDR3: TGTGCCAGCAGCCCTGGGGAGCGGGGGGCCCCCTACGAGCAGTACTTC. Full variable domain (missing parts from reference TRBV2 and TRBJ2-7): EPEVTQTPSHQVTQMGQEVILRCVPISNHLYFYWYRQILGQKVEFLVSFYNNEISEKSEIFDDQFSVERPDGSNFTLKIRSTKLEDSAMYFCASSPGERGAPYEQYFGPGTRLTVT.

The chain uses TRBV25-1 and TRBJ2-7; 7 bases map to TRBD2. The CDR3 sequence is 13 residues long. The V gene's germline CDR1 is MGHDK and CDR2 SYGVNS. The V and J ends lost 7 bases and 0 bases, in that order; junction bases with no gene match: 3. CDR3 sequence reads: CASTAGASYEQYF. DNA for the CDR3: TGTGCCAGCACTGCGGGAGCCTCCTACGAGCAGTACTTC.

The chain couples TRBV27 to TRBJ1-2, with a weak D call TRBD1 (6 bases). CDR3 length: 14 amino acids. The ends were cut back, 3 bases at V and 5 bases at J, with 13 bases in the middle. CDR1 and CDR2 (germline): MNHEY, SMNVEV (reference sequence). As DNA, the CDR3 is TGTGCCAGCAGTTTTATTCAGGGGAATTATGGCTACACCTTC. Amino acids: CASSFIQGNYGYTF.

The CDR3 sequence: CASRRTDSPLHF. CDR3 nucleotide sequence: TGTGCCAGCAGGCGGACGGATTCACCCCTCCACTTT. The chain has TRBV3-1 (or the pseudogene TRBV3-2) and TRBJ1-6; D remains ambiguous. Trimming removed 6 bases from V and 8 bases from J, with 8 bases in between. In germline, CDR1 is LGHDT, CDR2 YNNKEL (reference sequence). This CDR3 region has 12 residues.

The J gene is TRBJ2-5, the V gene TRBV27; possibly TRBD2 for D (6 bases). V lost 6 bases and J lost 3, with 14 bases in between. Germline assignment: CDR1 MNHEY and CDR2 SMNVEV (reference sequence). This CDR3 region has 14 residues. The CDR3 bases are TGTGCCAGCAGGCTTACCTGGGGGGAAGAGACCCAGTACTTC. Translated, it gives CASRLTWGEETQYF.

The CDR3 here is CAISESDSNQPQHF. The CDR3 DNA is TGTGCCATCAGTGAGTCGGACAGCAATCAGCCCCAGCATTTT. This sequence joins TRBV10-3 and TRBJ1-5; no firm D call. The V end was cut by 0 bases, the J end by 1 base, with 4 bases between. This CDR3 is 14 amino acids long. The germline V gene encodes CDR1 ENHRY and CDR2 SYGVKD.

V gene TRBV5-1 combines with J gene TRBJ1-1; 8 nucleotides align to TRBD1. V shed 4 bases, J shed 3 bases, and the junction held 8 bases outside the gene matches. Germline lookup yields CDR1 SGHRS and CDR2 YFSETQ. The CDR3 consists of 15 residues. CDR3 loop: CASSTPGGLDTEAFF. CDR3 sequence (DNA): TGCGCCAGCAGCACCCCAGGGGGCTTGGACACTGAAGCTTTCTTT. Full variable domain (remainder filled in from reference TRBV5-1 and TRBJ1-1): KAGVTQTPRYLIKTRGQQVTLSCSPISGHRSVSWYQQTPGQGLQFLFEYFSETQRNKGNFPGRFSGRQFSNSRSEMNVSTLELGDSALYLCASSTPGGLDTEAFFGQGTRLTVV.

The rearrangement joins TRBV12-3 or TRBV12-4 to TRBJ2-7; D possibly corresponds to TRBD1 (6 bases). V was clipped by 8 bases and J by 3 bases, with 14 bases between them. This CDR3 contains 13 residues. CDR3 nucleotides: TGTGCCAGCTCTGGACAGAGCCACTACGAGCAGTACTTC. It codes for CASSGQSHYEQYF.

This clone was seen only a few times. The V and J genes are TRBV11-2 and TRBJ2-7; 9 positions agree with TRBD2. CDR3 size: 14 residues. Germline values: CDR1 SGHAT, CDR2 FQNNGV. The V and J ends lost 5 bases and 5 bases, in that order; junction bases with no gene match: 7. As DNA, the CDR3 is TGTGCCAGCAGCCGTATAGCGGGAGACAACGAGCAGTACTTC. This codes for CASSRIAGDNEQYF.

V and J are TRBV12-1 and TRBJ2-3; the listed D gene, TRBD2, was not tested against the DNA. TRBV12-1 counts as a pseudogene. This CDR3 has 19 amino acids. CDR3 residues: CASSFGGSGGPWYTDTQYF. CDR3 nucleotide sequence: TGTGCCAGCAGCTTTGGCGGTAGCGGGGGCCCATGGTACACAGATACGCAGTATTTT.

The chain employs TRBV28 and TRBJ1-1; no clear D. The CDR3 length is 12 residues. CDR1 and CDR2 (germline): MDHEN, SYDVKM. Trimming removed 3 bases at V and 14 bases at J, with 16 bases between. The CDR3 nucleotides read TGTGCCAGCAGTTTTATCAACGGATTGGCATTCTTT. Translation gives CASSFINGLAFF.

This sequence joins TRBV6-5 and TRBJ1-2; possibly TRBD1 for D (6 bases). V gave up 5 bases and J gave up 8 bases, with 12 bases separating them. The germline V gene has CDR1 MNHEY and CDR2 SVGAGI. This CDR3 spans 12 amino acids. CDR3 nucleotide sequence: TGTGCCAGCAGTCCGGGACATGAAGGCTACACCTTC. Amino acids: CASSPGHEGYTF.

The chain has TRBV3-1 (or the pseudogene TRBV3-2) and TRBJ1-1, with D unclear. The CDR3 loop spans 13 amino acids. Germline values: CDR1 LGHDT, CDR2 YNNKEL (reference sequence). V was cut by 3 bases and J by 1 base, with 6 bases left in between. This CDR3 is CASSQKGNTEAFF. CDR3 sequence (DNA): TGTGCCAGCAGCCAGAAGGGGAACACTGAAGCTTTCTTT.

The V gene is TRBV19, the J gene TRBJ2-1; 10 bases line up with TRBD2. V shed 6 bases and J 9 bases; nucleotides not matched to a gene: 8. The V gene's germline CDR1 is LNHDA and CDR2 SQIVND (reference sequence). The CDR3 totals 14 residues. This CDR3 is CASREREGLGEQFF. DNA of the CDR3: TGTGCCAGTAGAGAGCGGGAGGGCCTAGGTGAGCAGTTCTTC.

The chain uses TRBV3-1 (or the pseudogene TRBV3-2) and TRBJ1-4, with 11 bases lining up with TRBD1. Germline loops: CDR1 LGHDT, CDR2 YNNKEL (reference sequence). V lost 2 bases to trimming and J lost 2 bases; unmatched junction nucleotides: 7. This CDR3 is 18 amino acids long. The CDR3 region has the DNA TGTGCCAGCAGCCAAAATAGGGACAGGGGGGCGACTAATGAAAAACTGTTTTTT. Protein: CASSQNRDRGATNEKLFF.

The CDR3 sequence is CASSQDFSTVEDEAFF. The CDR3 region has the DNA TGTGCCAGCAGCCAAGATTTTTCGACAGTTGAAGATGAAGCTTTCTTT. The chain employs TRBV3-1 (or the pseudogene TRBV3-2) and TRBJ1-1; D perhaps matches TRBD1 (5 bases). Trimming pared 0 bases from V and 7 bases from J, leaving 18 bases between. The V gene's germline CDR1 is LGHDT and CDR2 YNNKEL (reference sequence). The CDR3 length is 16 residues.

The CDR3 DNA reads as TGTGCCAGCAGCCGTTTAGTACCGGCTTACGAGCAGTACTTC. Its translation is CASSRLVPAYEQYF. The genes are TRBV5-6 and TRBJ2-7; no clear D. The CDR3 totals 14 residues. Germline lookup yields CDR1 SGHDT and CDR2 YYEEEE. Between the trimmed V and J ends, which lost 4 bases and 4 bases, there was a span of 15 bases.